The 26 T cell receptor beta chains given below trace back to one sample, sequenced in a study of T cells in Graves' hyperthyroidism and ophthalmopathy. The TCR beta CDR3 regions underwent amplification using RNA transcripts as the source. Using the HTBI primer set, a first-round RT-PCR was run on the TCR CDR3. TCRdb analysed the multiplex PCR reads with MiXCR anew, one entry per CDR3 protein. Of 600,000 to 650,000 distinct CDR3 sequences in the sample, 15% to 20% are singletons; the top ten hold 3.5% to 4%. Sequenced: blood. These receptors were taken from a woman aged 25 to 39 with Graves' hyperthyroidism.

CDR3 protein: CASSLGRLGGYTF. The CDR3 nucleotides read TGTGCCAGCAGCTTAGGGCGTTTGGGTGGCTACACCTTC. V is TRBV13 and J is TRBJ1-2, with unresolved D. Germline V gives CDR1 PRHDT, CDR2 FYEKMQ (reference sequence). The ends were cut back, 0 bases at V and 7 bases at J, with 9 bases in the middle. The CDR3 length is 13 residues.

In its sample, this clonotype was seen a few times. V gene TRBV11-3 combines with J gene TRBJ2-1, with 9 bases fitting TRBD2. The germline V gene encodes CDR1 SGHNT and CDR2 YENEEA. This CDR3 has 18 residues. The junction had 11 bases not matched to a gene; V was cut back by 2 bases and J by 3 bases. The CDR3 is CASSLLFRTSAFYNEQFF. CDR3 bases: TGTGCCAGCAGCTTACTTTTTAGGACTAGCGCCTTCTACAATGAGCAGTTCTTC.

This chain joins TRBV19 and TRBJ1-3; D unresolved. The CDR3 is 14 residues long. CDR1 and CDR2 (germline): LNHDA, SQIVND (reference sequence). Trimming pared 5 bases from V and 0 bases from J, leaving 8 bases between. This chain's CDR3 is CASSDGSSGNTIYF. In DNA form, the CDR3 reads TGTGCCAGTAGTGACGGAAGCTCTGGAAACACCATATATTTT.

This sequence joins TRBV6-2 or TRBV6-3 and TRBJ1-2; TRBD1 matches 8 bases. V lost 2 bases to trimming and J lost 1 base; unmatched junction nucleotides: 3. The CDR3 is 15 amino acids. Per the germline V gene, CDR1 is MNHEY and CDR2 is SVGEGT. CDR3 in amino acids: CASSYGQGDNYGYTF. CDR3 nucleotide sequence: TGTGCCAGCAGTTACGGACAGGGAGATAACTATGGCTACACCTTC.

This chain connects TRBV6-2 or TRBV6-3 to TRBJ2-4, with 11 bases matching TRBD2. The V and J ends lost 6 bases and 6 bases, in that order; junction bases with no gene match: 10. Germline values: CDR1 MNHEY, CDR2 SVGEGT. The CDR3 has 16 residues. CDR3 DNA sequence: TGTGCCAGCAGCCTCGTAGCGGGAGGGCCGGGAAACATTCAGTACTTC. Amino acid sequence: CASSLVAGGPGNIQYF.

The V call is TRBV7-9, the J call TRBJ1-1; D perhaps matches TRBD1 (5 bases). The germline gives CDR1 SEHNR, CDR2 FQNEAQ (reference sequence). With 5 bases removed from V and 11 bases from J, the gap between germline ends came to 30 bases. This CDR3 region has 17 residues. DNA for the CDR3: TGTGCCAGCAGCACACTCCTAACGGGGGGACCCCTGAGACCGGCTTTCTTT. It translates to CASSTLLTGGPLRPAFF.

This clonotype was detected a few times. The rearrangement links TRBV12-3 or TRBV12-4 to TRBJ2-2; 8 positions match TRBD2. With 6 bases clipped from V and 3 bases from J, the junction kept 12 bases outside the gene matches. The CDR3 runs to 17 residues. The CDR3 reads CASSLLGAGAYTGELFF. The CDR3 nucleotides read TGTGCCAGCAGCCTCCTCGGAGCGGGAGCATACACCGGGGAGCTGTTTTTT.

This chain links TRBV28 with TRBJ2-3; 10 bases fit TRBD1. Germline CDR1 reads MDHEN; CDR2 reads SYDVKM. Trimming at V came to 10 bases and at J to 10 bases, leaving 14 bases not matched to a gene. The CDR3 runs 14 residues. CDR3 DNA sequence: TGTGCCACCAAGGGCGGGACAGGGGTGTTAGCGCAGTATTTT. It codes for CATKGGTGVLAQYF.

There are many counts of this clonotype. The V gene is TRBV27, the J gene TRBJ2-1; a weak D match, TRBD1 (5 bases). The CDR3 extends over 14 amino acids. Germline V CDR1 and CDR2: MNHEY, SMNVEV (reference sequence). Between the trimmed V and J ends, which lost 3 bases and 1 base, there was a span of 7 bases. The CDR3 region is CASSFQGSYNEQFF. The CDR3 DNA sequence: TGTGCCAGCAGTTTCCAGGGTTCCTACAATGAGCAGTTCTTC.

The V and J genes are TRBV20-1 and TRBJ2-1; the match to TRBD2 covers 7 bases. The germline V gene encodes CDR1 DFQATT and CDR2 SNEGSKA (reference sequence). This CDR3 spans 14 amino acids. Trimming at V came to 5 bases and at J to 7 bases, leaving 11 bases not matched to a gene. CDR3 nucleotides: TGCAGTGCTTCCGGGACTAAGCTCCCTAATGAGCAGTTCTTC. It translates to CSASGTKLPNEQFF.

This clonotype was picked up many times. For the CDR3, the DNA is TGTGCCAGCAAGCCAGGAAACACAGATACGCAGTATTTT. Its protein is CASKPGNTDTQYF. The chain links TRBV28 to TRBJ2-3; D gene unclear. Trimming removed 7 bases at V and 2 bases at J, with 10 bases between. This CDR3 contains 13 residues. CDR1 is MDHEN, CDR2 SYDVKM, per germline.

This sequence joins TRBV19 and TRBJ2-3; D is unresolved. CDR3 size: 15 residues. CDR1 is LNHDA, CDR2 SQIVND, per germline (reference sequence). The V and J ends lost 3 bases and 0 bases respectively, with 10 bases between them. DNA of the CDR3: TGTGCCAGTAGTATGTCGAGAAAGAGCACAGATACGCAGTATTTT. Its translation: CASSMSRKSTDTQYF.

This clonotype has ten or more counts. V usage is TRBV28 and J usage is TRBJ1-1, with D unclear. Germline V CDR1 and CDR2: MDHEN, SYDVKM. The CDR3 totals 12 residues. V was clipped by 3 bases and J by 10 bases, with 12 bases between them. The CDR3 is CASSFGGVGAFF. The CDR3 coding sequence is TGTGCCAGCAGTTTTGGCGGGGTAGGAGCTTTCTTT.

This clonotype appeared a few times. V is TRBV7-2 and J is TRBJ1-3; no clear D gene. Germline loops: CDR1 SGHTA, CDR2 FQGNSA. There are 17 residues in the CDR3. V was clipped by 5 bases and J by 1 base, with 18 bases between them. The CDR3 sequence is CASSPEPGFYSGNTIYF. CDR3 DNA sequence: TGTGCCAGCAGCCCTGAACCGGGTTTCTATTCTGGAAACACCATATATTTT.

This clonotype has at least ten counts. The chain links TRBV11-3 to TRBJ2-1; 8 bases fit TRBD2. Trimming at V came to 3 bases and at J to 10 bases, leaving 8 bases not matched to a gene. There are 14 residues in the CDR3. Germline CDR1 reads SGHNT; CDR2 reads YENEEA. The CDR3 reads CASSFGTRGWEQFF. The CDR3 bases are TGTGCCAGCAGCTTCGGGACTAGGGGTTGGGAGCAGTTCTTC. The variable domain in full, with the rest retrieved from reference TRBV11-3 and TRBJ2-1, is EAGVVQSPRYKIIEKKQPVAFWCNPISGHNTLYWYLQNLGQGPELLIRYENEEAVDDSQLPKDRFSAERLKGVDSTLKIQPAELGDSAVYLCASSFGTRGWEQFFGPGTRLTVL.

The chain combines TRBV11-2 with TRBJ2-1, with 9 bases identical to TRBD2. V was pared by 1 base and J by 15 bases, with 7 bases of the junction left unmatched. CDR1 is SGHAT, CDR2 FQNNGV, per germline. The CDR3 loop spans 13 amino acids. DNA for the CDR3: TGTGCCAGCAGCTTAGGTGGTAGCGGGAGCGGGTTCTTC. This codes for CASSLGGSGSGFF.

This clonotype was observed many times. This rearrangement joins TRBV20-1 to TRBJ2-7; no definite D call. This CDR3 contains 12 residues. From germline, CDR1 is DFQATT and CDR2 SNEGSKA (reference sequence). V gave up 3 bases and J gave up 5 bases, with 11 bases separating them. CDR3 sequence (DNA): TGCAGTGCTAGTCAGGTTTCCAACGAGCAGTACTTC. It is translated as CSASQVSNEQYF.

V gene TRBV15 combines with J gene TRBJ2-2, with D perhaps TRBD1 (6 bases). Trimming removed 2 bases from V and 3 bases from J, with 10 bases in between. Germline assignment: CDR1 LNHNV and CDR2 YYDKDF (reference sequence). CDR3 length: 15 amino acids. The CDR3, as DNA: TGTGCCACCAGCAGACCCCGACAGGACACCGGGGAGCTGTTTTTT. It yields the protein CATSRPRQDTGELFF. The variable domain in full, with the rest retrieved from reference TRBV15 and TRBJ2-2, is DAMVIQNPRYQVTQFGKPVTLSCSQTLNHNVMYWYQQKSSQAPKLLFHYYDKDFNNEADTPDNFQSRRPNTSFCFLDIRSPGLGDTAMYLCATSRPRQDTGELFFGEGSRLTVL.

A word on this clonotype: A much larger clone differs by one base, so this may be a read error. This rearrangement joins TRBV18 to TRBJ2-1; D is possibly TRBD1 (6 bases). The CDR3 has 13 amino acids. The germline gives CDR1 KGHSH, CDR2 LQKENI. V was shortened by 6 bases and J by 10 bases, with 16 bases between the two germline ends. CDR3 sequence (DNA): TGTGCCAGCTCGTCAGGGGTAGGCTACGAGCAGTTCTTC. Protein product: CASSSGVGYEQFF.

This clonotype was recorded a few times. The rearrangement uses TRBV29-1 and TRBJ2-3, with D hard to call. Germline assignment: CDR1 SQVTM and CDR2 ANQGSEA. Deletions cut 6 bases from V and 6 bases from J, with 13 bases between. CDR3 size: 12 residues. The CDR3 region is CSVVTDLDTQYF. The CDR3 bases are TGCAGCGTGGTGACGGACCTTGATACGCAGTATTTT.

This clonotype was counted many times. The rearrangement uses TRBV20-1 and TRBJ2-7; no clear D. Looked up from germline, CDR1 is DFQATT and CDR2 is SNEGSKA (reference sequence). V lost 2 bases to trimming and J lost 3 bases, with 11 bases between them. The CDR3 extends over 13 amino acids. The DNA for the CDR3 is TGCAGTGCTAGATCCTCTTCAGACTACGAGCAGTACTTC. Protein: CSARSSSDYEQYF.

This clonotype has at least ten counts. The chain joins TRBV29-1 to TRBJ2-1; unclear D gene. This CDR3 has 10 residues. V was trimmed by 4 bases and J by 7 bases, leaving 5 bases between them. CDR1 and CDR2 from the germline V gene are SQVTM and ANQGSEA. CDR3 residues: CSVGGNEQFF. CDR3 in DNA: TGCAGCGTTGGAGGAAATGAGCAGTTCTTC.

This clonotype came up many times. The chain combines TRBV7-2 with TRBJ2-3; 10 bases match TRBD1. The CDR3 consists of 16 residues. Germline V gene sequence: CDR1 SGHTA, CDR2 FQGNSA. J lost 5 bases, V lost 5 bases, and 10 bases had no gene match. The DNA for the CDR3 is TGTGCCAGCAGCGGGACAGGGGTTGGAGGCAAAGATACGCAGTATTTT. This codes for CASSGTGVGGKDTQYF.

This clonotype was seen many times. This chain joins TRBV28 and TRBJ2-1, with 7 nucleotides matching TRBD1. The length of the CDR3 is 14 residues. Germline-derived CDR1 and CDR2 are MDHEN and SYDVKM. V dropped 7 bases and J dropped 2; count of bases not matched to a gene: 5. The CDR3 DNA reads TGTGCCAGCACCATCCAGGGGGCCTACAATGAGCAGTTCTTC. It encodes CASTIQGAYNEQFF.

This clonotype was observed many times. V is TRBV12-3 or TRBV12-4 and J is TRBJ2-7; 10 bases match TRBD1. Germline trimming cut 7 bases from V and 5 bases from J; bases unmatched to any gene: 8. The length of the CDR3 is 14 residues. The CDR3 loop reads CASNPTGGYNEQYF. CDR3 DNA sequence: TGTGCCAGCAACCCGACAGGGGGCTATAACGAGCAGTACTTC.

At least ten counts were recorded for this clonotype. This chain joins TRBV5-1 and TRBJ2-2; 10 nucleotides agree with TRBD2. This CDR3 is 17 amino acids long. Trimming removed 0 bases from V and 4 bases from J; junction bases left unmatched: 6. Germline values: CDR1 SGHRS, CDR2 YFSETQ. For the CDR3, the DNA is TGCGCCAGCAGCTTGGCTCCTAGCGGGAGTGGCACCGGGGAGCTGTTTTTT. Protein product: CASSLAPSGSGTGELFF.